These T cell receptor beta chains were read from a single sample in a study of response to subunit inactivated influenza vaccine. TCRdb reprocessed the RT-PCR reads via MiXCR and lists one record per CDR3 protein. The table includes about 650,000 distinct CDR3 sequences, approximately 14% detected once. The material was PBMCs from blood, obtained approximately 12 days after vaccination. These receptors were taken from a man aged 50-60 years who received an inactivated influenza vaccine. Both conserved end residues are part of each CDR3. A D gene is named only where the DNA matches it firmly. Size is stated for part of the rows, as once, few or many counts, or as a class when the clone is expanded.

TRBJ2-1 | TRBV28 | TRBD2 | - | CASSTPGTSGPYNEQFF | TGTGCCAGCAGTACCCCCGGGACTAGCGGTCCTTACAATGAGCAGTTCTTC
TRBJ1-6 | TRBV11-2 | - | few | CASSYPGSNSPLHF | TGTGCCAGCAGTTATCCGGGCTCTAATTCACCCCTCCACTTT
TRBJ2-3 | TRBV29-1 | TRBD2 | few | CSVSLAGGTDTQYF | TGCAGCGTTTCCCTAGCGGGAGGGACAGATACGCAGTATTTT
TRBJ2-1 | TRBV14 | TRBD2 | - | CASSRLAGPSNEQFF | TGTGCCAGCAGCCGACTAGCGGGTCCTAGCAATGAGCAGTTCTTC
TRBJ2-1 | TRBV7-9 | - | few | CASSLAATLNPYNEQFF | TGTGCCAGCAGCTTAGCGGCGACACTGAACCCCTACAATGAGCAGTTCTTC
TRBJ2-7 | TRBV27 | TRBD2 | few | CASRGAGRRVIEQYF | TGTGCCAGCAGGGGAGCGGGACGAAGGGTAATCGAGCAGTACTTC
TRBJ2-5 | TRBV4-2 | TRBD1 | few | CASSRRSGQGDETQYF | TGTGCCAGCAGCCGTCGGTCCGGACAGGGGGACGAGACCCAGTACTTC
TRBJ2-1 | TRBV18 | - | once | CASSPMDSGYNEQFF | TGTGCCAGCTCACCCATGGATTCGGGCTACAATGAGCAGTTCTTC
TRBJ2-2 | TRBV18 | TRBD1 | - | CASSPWTGVGELFF | TGTGCCAGCTCACCGTGGACAGGGGTCGGGGAGCTGTTTTTT
TRBJ2-1 | TRBV7-3 | - | many | CASSYDYYNEQFF | TGTGCCAGCAGCTACGACTACTACAATGAGCAGTTCTTC
TRBJ2-7 | TRBV7-2 | TRBD2 | few | CASSAPSGGYEQYF | TGTGCCAGCAGCGCACCTAGCGGGGGCTACGAGCAGTACTTC
TRBJ2-7 | TRBV3-1 | - | - | CASSQEPADSYEQYF | TGTGCCAGCAGCCAAGAACCAGCGGACTCCTACGAGCAGTACTTC
TRBJ1-6 | TRBV9 | - | many | CASSASTARNSPLHF | TGTGCCAGCAGCGCCTCGACGGCGAGGAATTCACCCCTCCACTTT
TRBJ2-7 | TRBV28 | TRBD1 | few | CASSFNTGGNEQYF | TGTGCCAGCAGCTTTAATACAGGGGGTAACGAGCAGTACTTC
TRBJ2-5 | TRBV6-2/TRBV6-3 | TRBD1 | few | CASSYSPDRGRGETQYF | TGTGCCAGCAGTTACTCACCGGACAGGGGGCGAGGGGAGACCCAGTACTTC
TRBJ2-2 | TRBV12-3/TRBV12-4 | - | many | CASREGLTGELFF | TGTGCCAGCAGGGAGGGTCTTACCGGGGAGCTGTTTTTT
TRBJ2-3 | TRBV4-2 | TRBD2 | - | CASSGAGSTDTQYF | TGTGCCAGCAGCGGAGCGGGATCCACAGATACGCAGTATTTT
TRBJ2-2 | TRBV12-3/TRBV12-4 | TRBD2 | few | CASSFLAGAITGELFF | TGTGCCAGCAGTTTCCTAGCGGGGGCGATAACCGGGGAGCTGTTTTTT
TRBJ2-2 | TRBV19 | TRBD1 | few | CASKLGTGGTGELFF | TGTGCCAGTAAGCTCGGGACAGGGGGCACCGGGGAGCTGTTTTTT
TRBJ2-7 | TRBV7-8 | TRBD1 | - | CASSLGQGKSEQYF | TGTGCCAGCAGCTTAGGACAGGGTAAAAGCGAGCAGTACTTC
TRBJ2-2 | TRBV15 | - | - | CATSRDSTGELFF | TGTGCCACCAGCAGAGATTCCACAGGAGAGCTGTTTTTT
TRBJ2-1 | TRBV5-6 | - | few | CASSLGTGRSYNEQFF | TGTGCCAGCAGCTTGGGAACAGGAAGGTCCTACAATGAGCAGTTCTTC
TRBJ1-2 | TRBV12-3/TRBV12-4 | TRBD1 | few | CASSPGTGERHGYTF | TGTGCCAGCAGTCCGGGGACAGGAGAGCGTCATGGCTACACCTTC
TRBJ2-1 | TRBV28 | - | - | CASSLTSIFADEQFF | TGTGCCAGCAGTTTAACTAGTATTTTTGCCGATGAGCAGTTCTTC
TRBJ2-5 | TRBV11-2 | - | - | CASSLGNRFANTQYF | TGTGCCAGCAGCTTAGGGAACCGCTTCGCTAATACCCAGTACTTC
TRBJ2-1 | TRBV21-1 | - | few | CASSQMDRGNEQFF | TGTGCCAGCTCACAAATGGACAGGGGTAATGAGCAGTTCTTC
TRBJ1-3 | TRBV10-3 | TRBD1 | - | CAIRERQGTRNTIYF | TGTGCCATCAGAGAGAGACAGGGAACTAGAAACACCATATATTTT
TRBJ2-7 | TRBV5-1 | - | - | CASSLDPGAYEQYF | TGCGCCAGCAGCTTGGACCCTGGGGCCTACGAGCAGTACTTC
TRBJ2-7 | TRBV28 | TRBD1 | few | CASSGTVEEQYF | TGTGCCAGCAGTGGGACAGTTGAAGAGCAGTACTTC